Listed below are T cell receptor beta chains from one sample, sequenced in a study of T cell repertoires in cytomegalovirus infection. For these receptors, no antigen is known. One entry per CDR3 protein, called by TCRdb with MiXCR from the reads. The table shows hundreds of thousands of distinct CDR3 sequences, with around a third occurring only once. The sequences come from cultured PBMCs, collected from culture after CMV antigen stimulation. These receptors all stem from a human donor in good health (CMV status not recorded). Some clones in this sample may be carry-over from other donors' samples. The CDR3 runs from the conserved cysteine through the conserved F or W. Fields, in order: D gene, clone size, J gene, V gene, CDR3 protein, CDR3 DNA. D genes are given only for firm matches. The size entry is marked missing in some rows and otherwise reads once, few, many or a size class.

D gene: NA; clone size: NA; J gene: TRBJ2-2; V gene: TRBV20-1; CDR3 protein: CSARPGPSTGELFF; CDR3 DNA: TGCAGTGCTCGTCCGGGCCCCTCTACCGGGGAGCTGTTTTTT
D gene: NA; clone size: few; J gene: TRBJ2-3; V gene: TRBV5-1; CDR3 protein: CASSLRPSTSTDTQYF; CDR3 DNA: TGCGCCAGCAGCTTGAGGCCTTCCACTAGCACAGATACGCAGTATTTT
D gene: TRBD1; clone size: few; J gene: TRBJ2-2; V gene: TRBV7-9; CDR3 protein: CASRDRDTGELFF; CDR3 DNA: TGTGCCAGCAGGGACAGGGATACCGGGGAGCTGTTTTTT
D gene: NA; clone size: few; J gene: TRBJ1-5; V gene: TRBV7-2; CDR3 protein: CASSLWPGGGQPQHF; CDR3 DNA: TGTGCCAGCAGCTTATGGCCGGGGGGCGGTCAGCCCCAGCATTTT
D gene: NA; clone size: few; J gene: TRBJ1-1; V gene: TRBV5-1; CDR3 protein: CASSGRDNTEAFF; CDR3 DNA: TGCGCCAGCAGCGGCCGGGACAACACTGAAGCTTTCTTT
D gene: NA; clone size: few; J gene: TRBJ2-4; V gene: TRBV7-2; CDR3 protein: CASSLRPGREVIQYF; CDR3 DNA: TGTGCCAGCAGCTTACGGCCGGGCAGAGAAGTCATTCAGTACTTC
D gene: TRBD2; clone size: few; J gene: TRBJ2-3; V gene: TRBV18; CDR3 protein: CASSPASGASTDTQYF; CDR3 DNA: TGTGCCAGCTCACCAGCTAGCGGAGCTAGCACAGATACGCAGTATTTT
D gene: NA; clone size: NA; J gene: TRBJ2-7; V gene: TRBV24-1; CDR3 protein: CATSDSTYEQYF; CDR3 DNA: TGTGCCACCAGTGATTCGACCTACGAGCAGTACTTC
D gene: TRBD1; clone size: NA; J gene: TRBJ2-7; V gene: TRBV7-6; CDR3 protein: CASSTSAGTAYEQYF; CDR3 DNA: TGTGCCAGCAGCACGAGCGCCGGGACAGCCTACGAGCAGTACTTC
D gene: TRBD2; clone size: NA; J gene: TRBJ2-3; V gene: TRBV12-3/TRBV12-4; CDR3 protein: CASSTSGRADTQYF; CDR3 DNA: TGTGCCAGCAGTACTAGCGGGAGGGCCGATACGCAGTATTTT
D gene: TRBD1; clone size: NA; J gene: TRBJ1-4; V gene: TRBV4-2; CDR3 protein: CASRTRDRDRLFF; CDR3 DNA: TGTGCCAGCAGAACCCGGGACAGGGATCGGCTGTTTTTT
D gene: NA; clone size: few; J gene: TRBJ2-7; V gene: TRBV19; CDR3 protein: CASSMRETPYEQYF; CDR3 DNA: TGTGCCAGTAGTATGAGGGAGACCCCCTACGAGCAGTACTTC
D gene: TRBD2; clone size: many; J gene: TRBJ2-3; V gene: TRBV7-2; CDR3 protein: CASSTLAGTSTDTQYF; CDR3 DNA: TGTGCCAGCAGCACTCTAGCGGGGACGAGCACAGATACGCAGTATTTT
D gene: TRBD2; clone size: few; J gene: TRBJ2-1; V gene: TRBV20-1; CDR3 protein: CSARGSGGRDNEQFF; CDR3 DNA: TGCAGTGCTAGAGGCTCCGGGGGGAGAGACAATGAGCAGTTCTTC
D gene: NA; clone size: once; J gene: TRBJ1-2; V gene: TRBV7-9; CDR3 protein: CATGTLGGYTF; CDR3 DNA: TGTGCCACAGGGACCCTCGGGGGCTACACCTTC
D gene: TRBD2; clone size: NA; J gene: TRBJ2-3; V gene: TRBV12-5; CDR3 protein: CASGLAAGGPSTDTQYF; CDR3 DNA: TGTGCTAGTGGTTTGGCGGCGGGGGGACCCAGCACAGATACGCAGTATTTT
D gene: NA; clone size: NA; J gene: TRBJ2-7; V gene: TRBV6-1; CDR3 protein: CASSERTGFSGSGYEQYF; CDR3 DNA: TGTGCCAGCAGTGAACGGACAGGGTTCAGCGGGAGCGGTTACGAGCAGTACTTC
D gene: TRBD1; clone size: few; J gene: TRBJ1-2; V gene: TRBV12-3/TRBV12-4; CDR3 protein: CASTGQGPGGYTF; CDR3 DNA: TGTGCCAGCACCGGACAGGGGCCGGGTGGCTACACCTTC
D gene: NA; clone size: NA; J gene: TRBJ1-6; V gene: TRBV12-3/TRBV12-4; CDR3 protein: CASSQDPREPLHF; CDR3 DNA: TGTGCCAGCAGTCAGGACCCCCGTGAGCCCCTCCACTTT
D gene: NA; clone size: once; J gene: TRBJ2-2; V gene: TRBV18; CDR3 protein: CASSLPGAATNTGELFF; CDR3 DNA: TGTGCCAGCTCACTTCCCGGGGCGGCTACGAACACCGGGGAGCTGTTTTTT
D gene: NA; clone size: many; J gene: TRBJ1-4; V gene: TRBV7-4; CDR3 protein: CASSQKHRFNEKLFF; CDR3 DNA: TGTGCCAGCAGCCAGAAACACAGATTTAATGAAAAACTGTTTTTT
D gene: NA; clone size: few; J gene: TRBJ2-7; V gene: TRBV12-3/TRBV12-4; CDR3 protein: CASSTYREQYF; CDR3 DNA: TGTGCCAGCAGCACGTACCGGGAGCAGTACTTC
D gene: NA; clone size: NA; J gene: TRBJ2-5; V gene: TRBV6-5; CDR3 protein: CASSYSGRVKTQYF; CDR3 DNA: TGTGCCAGCAGTTACTCGGGCAGGGTAAAGACCCAGTACTTC
D gene: TRBD1; clone size: few; J gene: TRBJ1-5; V gene: TRBV2; CDR3 protein: CASSARQGAGQPQHF; CDR3 DNA: TGTGCCAGCAGTGCGCGACAGGGGGCAGGTCAGCCCCAGCATTTT
D gene: NA; clone size: NA; J gene: TRBJ2-1; V gene: TRBV4-1; CDR3 protein: CASSQAEGYEQFF; CDR3 DNA: TGCGCCAGCAGCCAAGCGGAAGGGTATGAGCAGTTCTTC
D gene: NA; clone size: NA; J gene: TRBJ1-1; V gene: TRBV11-2; CDR3 protein: CASSSYGTEAFF; CDR3 DNA: TGTGCCAGCAGCTCCTACGGGACTGAAGCTTTCTTT
D gene: NA; clone size: NA; J gene: TRBJ2-6; V gene: TRBV7-6; CDR3 protein: CASSLGLGSGANVLTF; CDR3 DNA: TGTGCCAGCAGCTTAGGTTTAGGCTCTGGGGCCAACGTCCTGACTTTC
D gene: NA; clone size: NA; J gene: TRBJ2-1; V gene: TRBV24-1; CDR3 protein: CATVCLGNEQFF; CDR3 DNA: TGTGCCACCGTTTGCCTGGGCAATGAGCAGTTCTTC
D gene: NA; clone size: NA; J gene: TRBJ1-4; V gene: TRBV12-3/TRBV12-4; CDR3 protein: CASSLGRGNEKLFF; CDR3 DNA: TGTGCCAGCAGTTTAGGACGGGGTAATGAAAAACTGTTTTTT
D gene: TRBD1; clone size: many; J gene: TRBJ2-1; V gene: TRBV7-2; CDR3 protein: CASSYLPGQGNNEQFF; CDR3 DNA: TGTGCCAGCAGCTATCTACCGGGACAGGGAAACAATGAGCAGTTCTTC
D gene: NA; clone size: few; J gene: TRBJ2-5; V gene: TRBV11-1; CDR3 protein: CASSLANGRDAEETQYF; CDR3 DNA: TGTGCCAGCAGCTTAGCGAATGGGCGGGACGCAGAAGAGACCCAGTACTTC
D gene: NA; clone size: many; J gene: TRBJ2-5; V gene: TRBV7-2; CDR3 protein: CASSLVGGGGETQYF; CDR3 DNA: TGTGCCAGCAGCTTAGTCGGTGGAGGAGGGGAGACCCAGTACTTC
D gene: NA; clone size: NA; J gene: TRBJ2-5; V gene: TRBV12-3/TRBV12-4; CDR3 protein: CASSLDGYQETQYF; CDR3 DNA: TGTGCCAGCAGTTTAGACGGGTACCAAGAGACCCAGTACTTC
D gene: TRBD2; clone size: once; J gene: TRBJ2-5; V gene: TRBV7-9; CDR3 protein: CASSPPSGSGETQYF; CDR3 DNA: TGTGCCAGCAGCCCACCTAGCGGGAGCGGAGAGACCCAGTACTTC
D gene: TRBD2; clone size: many; J gene: TRBJ2-5; V gene: TRBV7-2; CDR3 protein: CASSLWASGGAEQTQYF; CDR3 DNA: TGTGCCAGCAGCTTATGGGCTAGCGGGGGGGCCGAGCAGACCCAGTACTTC
D gene: NA; clone size: NA; J gene: TRBJ2-7; V gene: TRBV6-5; CDR3 protein: CASSLLVGAYEQYF; CDR3 DNA: TGTGCCAGCAGTCTACTCGTTGGGGCATACGAGCAGTACTTC
D gene: TRBD1; clone size: few; J gene: TRBJ2-1; V gene: TRBV7-9; CDR3 protein: CASSSMGQPPYNEQFF; CDR3 DNA: TGTGCCAGCAGCTCAATGGGACAGCCTCCCTACAATGAGCAGTTCTTC
D gene: NA; clone size: NA; J gene: TRBJ2-5; V gene: TRBV7-2; CDR3 protein: CASRTGNQETQYF; CDR3 DNA: TGTGCCAGCAGGACTGGTAACCAAGAGACCCAGTACTTC
D gene: TRBD2; clone size: many; J gene: TRBJ2-5; V gene: TRBV7-8; CDR3 protein: CASSLVPSREGRETQYF; CDR3 DNA: TGTGCCAGCAGCTTAGTCCCCTCGCGGGAGGGCCGAGAGACCCAGTACTTC
D gene: NA; clone size: NA; J gene: TRBJ2-5; V gene: TRBV2; CDR3 protein: CASSVYQETQYF; CDR3 DNA: TGTGCCAGCAGTGTATACCAAGAGACCCAGTACTTC
D gene: TRBD2; clone size: NA; J gene: TRBJ2-5; V gene: TRBV7-2; CDR3 protein: CASSLVLAGGQETQYF; CDR3 DNA: TGTGCCAGCAGCTTAGTTCTAGCGGGAGGCCAAGAGACCCAGTACTTC
D gene: NA; clone size: few; J gene: TRBJ2-7; V gene: TRBV10-3; CDR3 protein: CAISAGLGQASYEQYF; CDR3 DNA: TGTGCCATCTCCGCGGGGCTCGGACAGGCATCCTACGAGCAGTACTTC
D gene: NA; clone size: NA; J gene: TRBJ2-5; V gene: TRBV18; CDR3 protein: CASSPPMLQETQYF; CDR3 DNA: TGTGCCAGCTCACCACCGATGCTTCAAGAGACCCAGTACTTC
D gene: NA; clone size: few; J gene: TRBJ1-4; V gene: TRBV7-2; CDR3 protein: CASSLGAGIGEKLFF; CDR3 DNA: TGTGCCAGCAGCTTAGGGGCGGGGATAGGTGAAAAACTGTTTTTT
D gene: NA; clone size: NA; J gene: TRBJ1-1; V gene: TRBV6-5; CDR3 protein: CASSSLSMNTEAFF; CDR3 DNA: TGTGCCAGCTCGTCCCTCTCAATGAACACTGAAGCTTTCTTT
D gene: NA; clone size: NA; J gene: TRBJ2-5; V gene: TRBV7-6; CDR3 protein: CASSYPGAAYQETQYF; CDR3 DNA: TGTGCCAGCAGCTACCCCGGGGCAGCCTACCAAGAGACCCAGTACTTC
D gene: NA; clone size: few; J gene: TRBJ2-1; V gene: TRBV7-2; CDR3 protein: CASSLSGVLEQFF; CDR3 DNA: TGTGCCAGCAGCCTCTCGGGGGTCTTGGAGCAGTTCTTC
D gene: TRBD1; clone size: few; J gene: TRBJ2-7; V gene: TRBV6-6; CDR3 protein: CASSHGTGDAGEQYF; CDR3 DNA: TGTGCCAGCTCCCACGGGACAGGAGACGCGGGCGAGCAGTACTTC
D gene: NA; clone size: NA; J gene: TRBJ2-3; V gene: TRBV7-8; CDR3 protein: CASSYLSGPPGTDTQYF; CDR3 DNA: TGTGCCAGCAGTTACCTGTCTGGGCCCCCAGGCACAGATACGCAGTATTTT
D gene: NA; clone size: NA; J gene: TRBJ2-5; V gene: TRBV7-2; CDR3 protein: CASSISPQRNLETQYF; CDR3 DNA: TGTGCCAGCAGCATAAGCCCCCAGCGGAACCTAGAGACCCAGTACTTC
D gene: NA; clone size: NA; J gene: TRBJ2-3; V gene: TRBV19; CDR3 protein: CASSGAGSDTQYF; CDR3 DNA: TGTGCCAGTAGTGGGGCAGGTTCAGATACGCAGTATTTT
D gene: NA; clone size: few; J gene: TRBJ2-7; V gene: TRBV7-2; CDR3 protein: CASSLAPLTEQYF; CDR3 DNA: TGTGCCAGCAGCTTAGCCCCGCTGACCGAGCAGTACTTC
D gene: NA; clone size: many; J gene: TRBJ2-2; V gene: TRBV7-7; CDR3 protein: CASSNGPDDLTGELFF; CDR3 DNA: TGTGCCAGCAGCAACGGGCCGGATGACCTCACCGGGGAGCTGTTTTTT
D gene: NA; clone size: few; J gene: TRBJ2-2; V gene: TRBV25-1; CDR3 protein: CASSEWGAGELFF; CDR3 DNA: TGTGCCAGCAGTGAATGGGGTGCCGGGGAGCTGTTTTTT
D gene: NA; clone size: NA; J gene: TRBJ1-5; V gene: TRBV11-2; CDR3 protein: CASSGRGHNQPQHF; CDR3 DNA: TGTGCCAGCAGCGGAAGGGGTCACAATCAGCCCCAGCATTTT
D gene: NA; clone size: NA; J gene: TRBJ1-5; V gene: TRBV6-2/TRBV6-3; CDR3 protein: CASTPRHSNQPQHF; CDR3 DNA: TGTGCCAGCACCCCTCGCCACAGCAATCAGCCCCAGCATTTT
D gene: NA; clone size: NA; J gene: TRBJ2-1; V gene: TRBV7-2; CDR3 protein: CASSLYYEQFF; CDR3 DNA: TGTGCCAGCAGCCTTTACTATGAGCAGTTCTTC
D gene: NA; clone size: NA; J gene: TRBJ1-1; V gene: TRBV12-3/TRBV12-4; CDR3 protein: CASSQAMNTEAFF; CDR3 DNA: TGTGCCAGCAGTCAGGCAATGAACACTGAAGCTTTCTTT
D gene: TRBD2; clone size: NA; J gene: TRBJ2-3; V gene: TRBV4-3; CDR3 protein: CASSHRGLTDTQYF; CDR3 DNA: TGCGCCAGCAGCCACCGGGGACTAACAGATACGCAGTATTTT